The 28 T cell receptor beta chains below all came from one sample that was sequenced in a study of blood T cell repertoires in COVID-19. Repertoires were generated with immunoSEQ multiplex PCR, while TCRdb's copy carries only in-frame clones and drops some. The data show approximately 170,000 clones, about 88% seen once. Input material: peripheral blood. Every receptor here comes from a woman older than 75 with acute or convalescent COVID-19.

This clone appeared once. The chain is built from TRBV20-1 and TRBJ1-2; the D is unclear. Germline CDR1 reads DFQATT; CDR2 reads SNEGSKA (reference sequence). The CDR3 has 11 amino acids. V was shortened by 3 bases and J by 8 bases, with 10 bases between the two germline ends. The CDR3 here is CSARELRGYTF. DNA of the CDR3: TGCAGTGCTAGGGAGTTGAGGGGCTACACCTTC.

The chain combines TRBV2 with TRBJ2-7, with 9 nucleotides matching TRBD1. CDR1 is SNHLY and CDR2 is FYNNEI in the germline V gene. The ends lost 4 bases at V and 6 bases at J; junction bases unmatched: 4. This CDR3 has 13 residues. CDR3 sequence reads: CASSVTGGSEQYF. The CDR3 region has the DNA TGTGCCAGCAGTGTAACAGGGGGCTCCGAGCAGTACTTC.

The rearrangement links TRBV4-2 to TRBJ1-3, with unresolved D. V lost 1 base to trimming and J lost 4 bases, with 5 bases between them. The CDR3 has 13 residues. CDR1 and CDR2 (germline): LGHNA, YNFKEQ. CDR3 DNA sequence: TGTGCCAGCAGCCAAGTCCGGGGAAACACCATATATTTT. Its translation is CASSQVRGNTIYF.

The chain has TRBV19 and TRBJ1-1; D unresolved. V dropped 5 bases and J dropped 1 base, with 8 bases sitting between them. The CDR3 extends over 13 amino acids. Per the germline V gene, CDR1 is LNHDA and CDR2 is SQIVND (reference sequence). The CDR3 spells CASSATENTEAFF. CDR3 coding DNA: TGTGCCAGTAGTGCCACAGAGAACACTGAAGCTTTCTTT.

V gene TRBV11-2 combines with J gene TRBJ1-3; D ambiguous. Trimming took 2 bases from V and 1 from J, leaving 6 bases between them. The V gene's germline CDR1 is SGHAT and CDR2 FQNNGV. CDR3 length: 14 amino acids. The CDR3, as DNA: TGTGCCAGCAGCTTAAAGACTTCTGGAAACACCATATATTTT. This encodes CASSLKTSGNTIYF. Full variable domain (remainder filled in from reference TRBV11-2 and TRBJ1-3): EAGVAQSPRYKIIEKRQSVAFWCNPISGHATLYWYQQILGQGPKLLIQFQNNGVVDDSQLPKDRFSAERLKGVDSTLKIQPAKLEDSAVYLCASSLKTSGNTIYFGEGSWLTVV.

This clone has only one observation. The chain is built from TRBV2 and TRBJ2-2, with 7 bases aligning to TRBD1. CDR3 size: 14 residues. The ends lost 5 bases at V and 4 bases at J; junction bases unmatched: 4. Germline loops: CDR1 SNHLY, CDR2 FYNNEI. The CDR3 DNA is TGTGCCAGCAGTACGGACAGGTCCACCGGGGAGCTGTTTTTT. Translated, it gives CASSTDRSTGELFF. Together with reference TRBV2 and TRBJ2-2, the CDR3 gives the full variable domain: EPEVTQTPSHQVTQMGQEVILRCVPISNHLYFYWYRQILGQKVEFLVSFYNNEISEKSEIFDDQFSVERPDGSNFTLKIRSTKLEDSAMYFCASSTDRSTGELFFGEGSRLTVL.

The rearrangement uses TRBV3-1 (or the pseudogene TRBV3-2) and TRBJ2-7; possible D gene TRBD1, 6 bases. The CDR3 runs 14 residues. V lost 2 bases, J lost 3 bases, and 11 bases lay in between. Germline lookup yields CDR1 LGHDT and CDR2 YNNKEL (reference sequence). Here the CDR3 reads CASSQTQQGYEQYF. The CDR3 DNA sequence: TGTGCCAGCAGCCAAACACAACAGGGCTACGAGCAGTACTTC.

The chain employs TRBV5-8 and TRBJ2-3; no clear D. With 6 bases removed from V and 9 bases from J, the gap between germline ends came to 11 bases. Per the germline V gene, CDR1 is SGHTS and CDR2 is YDEGEE. The CDR3 totals 11 residues. CDR3 sequence reads: CASTSELTQYF. CDR3 sequence (DNA): TGTGCCAGCACCTCCGAACTCACGCAGTATTTT.

The V and J genes are TRBV10-1 and TRBJ2-5, with 10 bases matching TRBD2. The CDR3 covers 13 residues. Germline-derived CDR1 and CDR2 are WNHNN and SYGVQD (reference sequence). Trimming took 5 bases from V and 7 from J; bases not matched to a gene: 4. This chain's CDR3 is CASSPSGSGTQYF. CDR3 sequence (DNA): TGCGCCAGCAGTCCTAGCGGGAGTGGGACCCAGTACTTC.

This sequence joins TRBV6-5 and TRBJ2-7; possible D gene TRBD2, 5 bases. This CDR3 is built from 14 residues. Germline V gene data show CDR1 as MNHEY and CDR2 as SVGAGI. V was pared by 5 bases and J by 3 bases, with 14 bases between. DNA for the CDR3: TGTGCCAGCAGTCCTCGGGGAGTCTACTACGAGCAGTACTTC. It specifies CASSPRGVYYEQYF.

The chain couples TRBV7-9 to TRBJ2-7; possible D gene TRBD1, 5 bases. Germline V gives CDR1 SEHNR, CDR2 FQNEAQ (reference sequence). V lost 7 bases and J lost 4, with 11 bases in between. The CDR3 consists of 12 residues. CDR3 sequence: CASNPDSYEQYF. The CDR3 coding sequence is TGTGCCAGCAACCCAGACAGTTACGAGCAGTACTTC.

This sequence joins TRBV18 and TRBJ1-2, with a possible D match to TRBD1 (5 bases). The germline V gene has CDR1 KGHSH and CDR2 LQKENI. There are 13 residues in the CDR3. Trimming stripped 1 base from V and 3 bases from J, with 6 bases between. CDR3 DNA sequence: TGTGCCAGCTCACCACAGGGGTACTATGGCTACACCTTC. It is translated as CASSPQGYYGYTF.

This chain links TRBV11-3 with TRBJ1-1, with 7 nucleotides matching TRBD1. After removal of 5 bases from V and 3 bases from J, the junction contained 6 bases not matched to a gene. The CDR3 totals 14 residues. The germline V gene has CDR1 SGHNT and CDR2 YENEEA. DNA for the CDR3: TGTGCCAGCAGCCGAGGGGGCCCGTACACTGAAGCTTTCTTT. It specifies CASSRGGPYTEAFF.

This clone came up once. This chain connects TRBV5-4 to TRBJ1-3; a weak D match, TRBD1 (6 bases). Looked up from germline, CDR1 is SGHNT and CDR2 is YYREEE (reference sequence). The V gene lost 0 bases and the J gene lost 0 bases, with 13 bases spanning the gap. The CDR3 length is 17 residues. The CDR3 DNA follows: TGTGCCAGCAGCTTGGGCGGGGGACAAAGCTCTGGAAACACCATATATTTT. Amino acids: CASSLGGGQSSGNTIYF.

The chain carries TRBV5-6 and TRBJ2-1; 9 positions agree with TRBD2. This CDR3 has 15 amino acids. Per the germline V gene, CDR1 is SGHDT and CDR2 is YYEEEE. Unmatched junction bases numbered 12, after V lost 6 bases and J lost 8 bases. The CDR3 coding sequence is TGTGCCAGCACCCTGGGACTAGCAGTGGCCCATGAGCAGTTCTTC. This codes for CASTLGLAVAHEQFF. The whole variable domain, remainder taken from reference TRBV5-6 and TRBJ2-1, is DAGVTQSPTHLIKTRGQQVTLRCSPKSGHDTVSWYQQALGQGPQFIFQYYEEEERQRGNFPDRFSGHQFPNYSSELNVNALLLGDSALYLCASTLGLAVAHEQFFGPGTRLTVL.

This sequence joins TRBV5-1 and TRBJ2-3; 8 bases fit TRBD2. The J segment lost 1 base and the V segment lost 1 base, leaving 2 bases of the junction unmatched. Germline V lookup: CDR1 SGHRS, CDR2 YFSETQ. CDR3 size: 15 residues. The CDR3 sequence: CASSLKLAGTDTQYF. For the CDR3, the DNA is TGCGCCAGCAGCTTGAAACTAGCGGGCACAGATACGCAGTATTTT.

This clone occurred once. V usage is TRBV2 and J usage is TRBJ2-2; 9 bases map to TRBD2. Per germline, CDR1 SNHLY and CDR2 FYNNEI. The CDR3 has 15 amino acids. Trimming removed 4 bases from V and 2 bases from J; junction bases left unmatched: 2. The CDR3 spells CASSASGTNTGELFF. CDR3 nucleotides: TGTGCCAGCAGTGCTAGCGGGACTAACACCGGGGAGCTGTTTTTT.

This clone was counted only a few times. This chain links TRBV16 with TRBJ1-2, with a tentative D call TRBD1 (6 bases). V lost 2 bases to trimming and J lost 8 bases, with 12 bases between them. This CDR3 contains 13 residues. Germline lookup yields CDR1 KGHSY and CDR2 FQNENV. In DNA, the CDR3 is TGTGCCAGCAGCCAAACAGGGTTTAGAGGCTACACCTTC. It translates to CASSQTGFRGYTF.

V and J are TRBV2 and TRBJ2-7; 10 bases line up with TRBD1. The CDR3 runs to 14 residues. Germline V lookup: CDR1 SNHLY, CDR2 FYNNEI. V lost 4 bases to trimming and J lost 5 bases; unmatched junction nucleotides: 5. The DNA of the CDR3 is TGTGCCAGCAGTGCCGGACAGGGGGTCCACGAGCAGTACTTC. Protein product: CASSAGQGVHEQYF.

V and J are TRBV28 and TRBJ1-5; D might be TRBD1 (5 bases). The CDR3 is 14 residues long. With 7 bases removed from V and 6 bases from J, the gap between germline ends came to 16 bases. CDR1 and CDR2 from the germline V gene are MDHEN and SYDVKM. CDR3 in amino acids: CASTRGVWGQPQHF. In DNA, the CDR3 is TGTGCCAGCACCCGGGGGGTTTGGGGTCAGCCCCAGCATTTT.

The chain recombines TRBV5-4 with TRBJ2-1, with D perhaps TRBD2 (7 bases). The CDR3 has 17 amino acids. V was cut by 3 bases and J by 10 bases, with 26 bases left in between. In germline, CDR1 is SGHNT, CDR2 YYREEE (reference sequence). This CDR3 reads CASSSMGGGQKRKEQFF. The DNA of the CDR3 is TGTGCCAGCAGCTCAATGGGAGGGGGTCAGAAGAGAAAGGAGCAGTTCTTC. Full variable domain (outside the CDR3, taken from reference TRBV5-4 and TRBJ2-1): ETGVTQSPTHLIKTRGQQVTLRCSSQSGHNTVSWYQQALGQGPQFIFQYYREEENGRGNFPPRFSGLQFPNYSSELNVNALELDDSALYLCASSSMGGGQKRKEQFFGPGTRLTVL.

The rearrangement uses TRBV19 and TRBJ1-2, with a weak D call TRBD1 (5 bases). From germline, CDR1 is LNHDA and CDR2 SQIVND (reference sequence). V was shortened by 0 bases and J by 2 bases, with 10 bases between the two germline ends. This CDR3 has 15 residues. Written as DNA, the CDR3 is TGTGCCAGTAGTATAGATGCAGGGATCAACTATGGCTACACCTTC. Residues: CASSIDAGINYGYTF.

This clone was seen a few times. The chain carries TRBV11-1 and TRBJ2-1; 10 bases are a match to TRBD2. From germline, CDR1 is SGHAT and CDR2 FQDESV (reference sequence). The CDR3 runs 16 residues. The V and J ends lost 0 bases and 5 bases, in that order; junction bases with no gene match: 4. The CDR3 protein is CASSLALAGVDNEQFF. CDR3 DNA: TGTGCCAGCAGCTTAGCGCTAGCGGGAGTCGACAATGAGCAGTTCTTC.

For the CDR3, the DNA is TGTGCCAGCAGCCCGGTATTTGGGGGGAGCTACGAGCAGTACTTC. Its translation is CASSPVFGGSYEQYF. The chain recombines TRBV14 with TRBJ2-7; a possible D gene is TRBD2 (6 bases). V lost 4 bases and J lost 3, with 16 bases in between. The length of the CDR3 is 15 residues. The germline V gene has CDR1 SGHDN and CDR2 FVKESK. Variable domain in full (rest from reference TRBV14 and TRBJ2-7): EAGVTQFPSHSVIEKGQTVTLRCDPISGHDNLYWYRRVMGKEIKFLLHFVKESKQDESGMPNNRFLAERTGGTYSTLKVQPAELEDSGVYFCASSPVFGGSYEQYFGPGTRLTVT.

There are a few counts of this clone. The CDR3 DNA sequence: TGTGCCAGCAGCCTGGGACAGGGGGCTTCTGGCTACACCTTC. Translation: CASSLGQGASGYTF. The J gene is TRBJ1-2, the V gene TRBV3-1 (or the pseudogene TRBV3-2); 12 bases align to TRBD1. Germline V lookup: CDR1 LGHDT, CDR2 YNNKEL (reference sequence). The CDR3 loop spans 14 amino acids. V gave up 4 bases and J gave up 7 bases; unmatched junction bases: 4.

This sequence joins TRBV3-1 (or the pseudogene TRBV3-2) and TRBJ1-1; 7 bases are a match to TRBD1. After removal of 0 bases from V and 2 bases from J, the junction contained 3 bases not matched to a gene. This CDR3 region has 15 residues. Germline V gene data show CDR1 as LGHDT and CDR2 as YNNKEL (reference sequence). In DNA, the CDR3 is TGTGCCAGCAGCCAAGATAGGGGGCTAAACACTGAAGCTTTCTTT. The encoded protein is CASSQDRGLNTEAFF.

The chain combines TRBV4-1 with TRBJ2-4, with 7 bases lining up with TRBD1. Germline V gives CDR1 MGHRA, CDR2 YSYEKL. J was trimmed by 6 bases and V by 5 bases; bases with no gene match: 4. The length of the CDR3 is 13 residues. Here the CDR3 reads CASSANRGNIQYF. CDR3 nucleotides: TGCGCCAGCAGCGCCAACAGGGGAAACATTCAGTACTTC.

The chain recombines TRBV5-4 with TRBJ1-2; 8 bases map to TRBD1. Germline CDR1 reads SGHNT; CDR2 reads YYREEE (reference sequence). The length of the CDR3 is 13 residues. Trimming at V came to 3 bases and at J to 11 bases, leaving 9 bases not matched to a gene. CDR3 DNA: TGTGCCAGCAGCTGGGGACAGGCCGAGTGGTACACCTTC. Its translation: CASSWGQAEWYTF.